These 4 T cell receptor beta chains were all obtained from the same sample, sequenced in a study of CD8 T cells in ankylosing spondylitis. Each CDR3 protein gets one entry after TCRdb re-called the 5' RACE reads with MiXCR. Of roughly 160,000 distinct CDR3 sequences detected, 9.8% appear once; the ten largest clones hold approximately 15%. What was sequenced was blood, either unsorted or a sorted T cell fraction (not recorded which). All receptors come from a female donor with ankylosing spondylitis or in good health (not recorded which).

This clonotype was detected many times. This rearrangement joins TRBV12-3 or TRBV12-4 to TRBJ1-1, with a possible D match to TRBD1 (6 bases). Trimming took off 5 bases at V and 5 bases at J, with 18 bases between the two ends. The CDR3 has 15 residues. This chain's CDR3 is CASSPTWGADTEAFF. DNA of the CDR3: TGTGCCAGCAGTCCAACGTGGGGGGCCGATACTGAAGCTTTCTTT.

This clonotype has just a few counts. The V and J genes are TRBV7-2 and TRBJ1-5; the match to TRBD1 covers 7 bases. The CDR3 runs 15 residues. V lost 1 base to trimming and J lost 4 bases; unmatched junction nucleotides: 4. The germline gives CDR1 SGHTA, CDR2 FQGNSA. This CDR3 reads CASSLVGTENQPQHF. In DNA, the CDR3 is TGTGCCAGCAGCTTAGTCGGGACAGAAAATCAGCCCCAGCATTTT.

The rearrangement links TRBV7-9 to TRBJ2-2; 7 nucleotides line up with TRBD2. The CDR3 is 16 amino acids. Trimming at V came to 8 bases and at J to 0 bases, leaving 9 bases not matched to a gene. The germline V gene encodes CDR1 SEHNR and CDR2 FQNEAQ (reference sequence). The CDR3 reads CASPKGSGPNTGELFF. CDR3 nucleotide sequence: TGTGCCAGCCCGAAGGGTAGCGGGCCGAACACCGGGGAGCTGTTTTTT.

This chain uses TRBV6-5 with TRBJ2-7; maybe TRBD1 (7 bases). This CDR3 spans 15 amino acids. Germline V CDR1 and CDR2: MNHEY, SVGAGI. V lost 1 base and J lost 2, with 12 bases in between. Written as DNA, the CDR3 is TGTGCCAGCAGTTACTTGCCAGGGGGGACCTACGAGCAGTACTTC. Translated, it gives CASSYLPGGTYEQYF.